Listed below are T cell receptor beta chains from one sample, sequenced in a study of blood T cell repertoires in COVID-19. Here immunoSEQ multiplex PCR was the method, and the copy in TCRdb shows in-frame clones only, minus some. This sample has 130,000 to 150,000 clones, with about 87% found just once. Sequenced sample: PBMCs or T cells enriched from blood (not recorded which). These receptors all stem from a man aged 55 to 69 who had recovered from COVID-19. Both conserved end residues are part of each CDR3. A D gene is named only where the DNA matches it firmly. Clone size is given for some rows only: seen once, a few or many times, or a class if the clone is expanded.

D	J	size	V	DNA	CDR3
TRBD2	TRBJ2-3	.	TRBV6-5	TGTGCCAGCCTAGCGGAAACTCCAGATACGCAGTATTTT	CASLAETPDTQYF
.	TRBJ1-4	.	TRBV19	TGTGCCAGTTCGGCAGGCTCCTCTAATGAAAAACTGTTTTTT	CASSAGSSNEKLFF
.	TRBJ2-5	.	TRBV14	TGTGCCAGCAGCCCATTCCGGGACTTCCAAGAGACCCAGTACTTC	CASSPFRDFQETQYF
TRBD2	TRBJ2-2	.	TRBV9	TGTGCCAGCAGCGTAGCTTCCAGCGGGAGAGCCGGGGAGCTGTTTTTT	CASSVASSGRAGELFF
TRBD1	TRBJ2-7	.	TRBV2	TGTGCCAGCAGTGGACAGGGCTACGAGCAGTACTTC	CASSGQGYEQYF
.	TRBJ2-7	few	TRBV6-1	TGTGCCAGCAGTTCGGGTACCTACGAGCAGTACTTC	CASSSGTYEQYF
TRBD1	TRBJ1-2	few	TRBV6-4	TGTGCCAGCTCCGGACAGGGATTTGGCTACACCTTC	CASSGQGFGYTF
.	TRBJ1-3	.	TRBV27	TGTGCCAGCAGCCCAGTGGGGGGGGCTGGAAACACCATATATTTT	CASSPVGGAGNTIYF
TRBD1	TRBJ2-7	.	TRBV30	TGTGCCTGGGACCTGCCATCGACAGGGGGTTACGAGCAGTACTTC	CAWDLPSTGGYEQYF
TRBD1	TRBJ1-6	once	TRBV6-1	TGTGCCAGCAGTGAATTAGGACAGGGAGTTTCACCCCTCCACTTT	CASSELGQGVSPLHF
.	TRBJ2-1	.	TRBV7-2	TGTGCCAGCCGTAAGGGGCGATACAATGAGCAGTTCTTC	CASRKGRYNEQFF
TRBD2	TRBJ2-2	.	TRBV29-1	TGCAGCGTCGCAACTAGCGGGGGGGCTAGCGGGGAGCTGTTTTTT	CSVATSGGASGELFF
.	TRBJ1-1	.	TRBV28	TGTGCCAGCTTTTCAATGAACACTGAAGCTTTCTTT	CASFSMNTEAFF
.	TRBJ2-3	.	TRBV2	TGTGCCAGCAGTGGGGGGGAGTTGTTAGATACGCAGTATTTT	CASSGGELLDTQYF
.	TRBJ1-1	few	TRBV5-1	TGCGCCAGCAGCTTGGATGACAGTCAGAGAGCTTTCTTT	CASSLDDSQRAFF
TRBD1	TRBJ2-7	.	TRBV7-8	TGTGCCAGCAGCACCTGGACAGGGACAGGCGAGCAGTACTTC	CASSTWTGTGEQYF
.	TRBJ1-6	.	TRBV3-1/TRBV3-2	TGTGCCAGCAGCCAAGACGGGGTGAATTCACCCCTCCACTTT	CASSQDGVNSPLHF
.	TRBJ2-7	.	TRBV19	TGTGCCAGTAGTATCTCCAGGGGTGCCTACGAGCAGTACTTC	CASSISRGAYEQYF
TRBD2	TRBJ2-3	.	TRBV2	TGTGCCAGCAGGACAGCTAGCGGGAGTGCAGATACGCAGTATTTT	CASRTASGSADTQYF
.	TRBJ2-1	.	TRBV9	.	CASSVAQGSRELVFF
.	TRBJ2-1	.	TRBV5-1	TGCGCCAGCAGCTTTACGGGGGGCGTGTACAATGAGCAGTTCTTC	CASSFTGGVYNEQFF
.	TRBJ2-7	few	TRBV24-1	TGTGCCACCAGTGATCGGGACAACTCCTACGAGCAGTACTTC	CATSDRDNSYEQYF
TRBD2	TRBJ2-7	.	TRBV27	TGTGCCAGCAGTTTCGAAGCGGGGAGCAACTACGAGCAGTACTTC	CASSFEAGSNYEQYF
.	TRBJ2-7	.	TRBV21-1	TGTGCCAGCAGCACGTGGACTAGCGGGAGTTACGAGCAGTACTTC	CASSTWTSGSYEQYF
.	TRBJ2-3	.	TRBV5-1	TGCGCCAGCAGCTTGGCAGGGCTGCCTGGAGGGGCAGATACGCAGTATTTT	CASSLAGLPGGADTQYF
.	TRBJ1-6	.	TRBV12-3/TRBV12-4	TGTGCCAGCAGTTTCGGGGGTACTTCACCCCTCCACTTT	CASSFGGTSPLHF
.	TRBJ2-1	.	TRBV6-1	TGTGCCAGCAGTGAGGAGGGATTTCCCTACAATGAGCAGTTCTTC	CASSEEGFPYNEQFF
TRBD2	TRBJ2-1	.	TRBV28	TGTGCCAGCACCCAGAGTCCCGGGGGACTAGCGGGAGGCGGGGACAATGAGCAGTTCTTC	CASTQSPGGLAGGGDNEQFF
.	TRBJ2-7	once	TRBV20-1	TGCAGTGCTAGTTTTTCCCCCTCGGCGGGGGAGCAGTACTTC	CSASFSPSAGEQYF
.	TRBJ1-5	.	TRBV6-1	TGTGCCAGCAGTGAATGGGCCCTAAATAGCAATCAGCCCCAGCATTTT	CASSEWALNSNQPQHF
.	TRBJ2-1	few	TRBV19	TGTGCCAGTAGTCTCAAATTGAGCTCCTACAATGAGCAGTTCTTC	CASSLKLSSYNEQFF
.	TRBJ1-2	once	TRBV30	TGTGCCTGGGACGGAGCTTTCAACTATGGCTACACCTTC	CAWDGAFNYGYTF
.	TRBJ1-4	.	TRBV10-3	TGTGCCATCCGAGGGCTAACTAATGAAAAACTGTTTTTT	CAIRGLTNEKLFF
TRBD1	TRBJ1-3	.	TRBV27	TGTGCCAGCTCTACAGGGGGTCGAAACACCATATATTTT	CASSTGGRNTIYF
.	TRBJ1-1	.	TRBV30	TGTGCCTGGAGCAGGGGTTCGAACACTGAAGCTTTCTTT	CAWSRGSNTEAFF
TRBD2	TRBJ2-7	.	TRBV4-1	TGCGCCAGCAGCCATCGTAGCGGGGACGCCTACGAGCAGTACTTC	CASSHRSGDAYEQYF
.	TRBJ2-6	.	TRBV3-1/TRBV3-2	TGTGCCAGCAGCCAAGTACTTGGTGGGGCCAACGTCCTGACTTTC	CASSQVLGGANVLTF
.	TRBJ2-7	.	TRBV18	TGTGCCAGCTCACGAGAAACCGGGACACCTTTCTTC	CASSRETGTPFF
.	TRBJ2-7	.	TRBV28	TGTGCCAGCAGTTTGCCGGGAGTTCCCGAGCAGTACTTC	CASSLPGVPEQYF